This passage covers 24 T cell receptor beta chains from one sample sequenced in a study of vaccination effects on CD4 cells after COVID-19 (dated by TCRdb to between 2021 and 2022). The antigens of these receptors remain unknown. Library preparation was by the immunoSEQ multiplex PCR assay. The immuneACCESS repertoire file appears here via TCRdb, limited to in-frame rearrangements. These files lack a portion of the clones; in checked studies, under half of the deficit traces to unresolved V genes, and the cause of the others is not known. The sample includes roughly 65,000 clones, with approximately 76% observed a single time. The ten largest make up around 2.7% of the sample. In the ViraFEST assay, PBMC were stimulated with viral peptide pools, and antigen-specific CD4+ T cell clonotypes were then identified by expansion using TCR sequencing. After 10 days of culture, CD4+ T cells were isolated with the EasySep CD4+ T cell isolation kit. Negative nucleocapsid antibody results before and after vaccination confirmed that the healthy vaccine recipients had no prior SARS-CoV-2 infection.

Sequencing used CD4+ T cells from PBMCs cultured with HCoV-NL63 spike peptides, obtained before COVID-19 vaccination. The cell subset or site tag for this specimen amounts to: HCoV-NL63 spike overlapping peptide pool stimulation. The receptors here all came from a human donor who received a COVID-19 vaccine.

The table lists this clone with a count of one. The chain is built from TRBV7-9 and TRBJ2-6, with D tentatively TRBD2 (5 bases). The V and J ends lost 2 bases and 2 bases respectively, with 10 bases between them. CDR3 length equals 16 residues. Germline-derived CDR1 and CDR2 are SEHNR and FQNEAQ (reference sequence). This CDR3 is CASSLIGSAGANVLTF. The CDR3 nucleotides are TGTGCCAGCAGCTTAATAGGGAGCGCTGGGGCCAACGTCCTGACTTTC. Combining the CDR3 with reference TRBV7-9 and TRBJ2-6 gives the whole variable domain DTGVSQNPRHKITKRGQNVTFRCDPISEHNRLYWYRQTLGQGPEFLTYFQNEAQLEKSRLLSDRFSAERPKGSFSTLEIQRTEQGDSAMYLCASSLIGSAGANVLTFGAGSRLTVL.

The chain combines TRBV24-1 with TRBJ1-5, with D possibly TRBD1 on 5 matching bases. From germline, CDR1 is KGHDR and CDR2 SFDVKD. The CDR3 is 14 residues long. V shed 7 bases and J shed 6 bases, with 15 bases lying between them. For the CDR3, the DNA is TGTGCCACCAGCGCCCAGGGTCGCGGTCAGCCCCAGCATTTT. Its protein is CATSAQGRGQPQHF.

CDR3 loop: CASRAGLEYTGELFF. CDR3 nucleotide sequence: TGTGCCAGCAGAGCCGGACTAGAGTACACCGGGGAGCTGTTTTTT. J is TRBJ2-2 and V is TRBV9, with 7 bases aligning to TRBD2. This CDR3 contains 15 residues. J gave up 3 bases and V 5 bases, and 7 bases lay outside the gene matches. Germline CDR1 SGDLS, CDR2 YYNGEE.

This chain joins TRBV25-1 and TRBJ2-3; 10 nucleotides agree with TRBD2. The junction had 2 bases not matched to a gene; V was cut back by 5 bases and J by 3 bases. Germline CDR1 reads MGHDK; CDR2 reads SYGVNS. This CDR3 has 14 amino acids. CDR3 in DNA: TGTGCCAGCAGTTTAGCGGGGGGAACAGATACGCAGTATTTT. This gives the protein CASSLAGGTDTQYF.

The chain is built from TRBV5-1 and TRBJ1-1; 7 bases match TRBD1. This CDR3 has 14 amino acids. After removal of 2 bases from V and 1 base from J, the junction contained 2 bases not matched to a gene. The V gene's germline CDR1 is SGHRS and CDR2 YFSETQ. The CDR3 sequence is CASSLRTGNTEAFF. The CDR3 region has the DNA TGCGCCAGCAGCTTACGGACAGGGAACACTGAAGCTTTCTTT.

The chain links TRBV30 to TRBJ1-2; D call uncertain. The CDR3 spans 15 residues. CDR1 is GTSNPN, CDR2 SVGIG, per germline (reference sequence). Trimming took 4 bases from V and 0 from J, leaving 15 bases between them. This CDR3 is CAWIRFPGANYGYTF. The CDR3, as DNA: TGTGCCTGGATTAGGTTTCCCGGAGCTAACTATGGCTACACCTTC.

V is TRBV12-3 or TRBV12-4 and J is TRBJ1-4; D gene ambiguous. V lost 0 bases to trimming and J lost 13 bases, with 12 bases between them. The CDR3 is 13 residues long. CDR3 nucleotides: TGTGCCAGCAGTTTAGCGGTATATGCCGTACTGTTTTTT. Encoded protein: CASSLAVYAVLFF.

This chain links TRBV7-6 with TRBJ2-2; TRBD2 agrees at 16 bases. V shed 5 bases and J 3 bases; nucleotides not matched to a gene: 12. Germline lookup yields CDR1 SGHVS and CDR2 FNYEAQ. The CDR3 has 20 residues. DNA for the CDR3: TGTGCCAGCAGCAAACAATCGGGACTAGCGGGGGGGCCGTACACCGGGGAGCTGTTTTTT. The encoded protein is CASSKQSGLAGGPYTGELFF.

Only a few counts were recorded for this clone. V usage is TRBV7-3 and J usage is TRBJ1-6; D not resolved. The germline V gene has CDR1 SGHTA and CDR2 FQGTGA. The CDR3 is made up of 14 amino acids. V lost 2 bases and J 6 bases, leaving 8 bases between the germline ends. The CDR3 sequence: CASSLQGSNSPLHF. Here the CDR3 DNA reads TGTGCCAGCAGCTTACAAGGGAGTAATTCACCCCTCCACTTT.

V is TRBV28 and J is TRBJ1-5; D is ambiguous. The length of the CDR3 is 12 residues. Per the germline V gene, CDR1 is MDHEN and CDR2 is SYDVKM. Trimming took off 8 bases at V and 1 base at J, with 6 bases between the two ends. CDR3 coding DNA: TGTGCCAGCCAGGACAGCAATCAGCCCCAGCATTTT. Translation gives CASQDSNQPQHF.

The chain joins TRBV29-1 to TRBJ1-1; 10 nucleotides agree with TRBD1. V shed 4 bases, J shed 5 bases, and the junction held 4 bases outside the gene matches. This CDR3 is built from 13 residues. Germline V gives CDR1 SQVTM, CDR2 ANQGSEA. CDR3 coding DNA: TGCAGCGTTGTTGGGACAGGGGTAACTGAAGCTTTCTTT. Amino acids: CSVVGTGVTEAFF. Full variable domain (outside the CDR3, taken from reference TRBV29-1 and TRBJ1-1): SAVISQKPSRDICQRGTSLTIQCQVDSQVTMMFWYRQQPGQSLTLIATANQGSEATYESGFVIDKFPISRPNLTFSTLTVSNMSPEDSSIYLCSVVGTGVTEAFFGQGTRLTVV.

CDR3 protein: CATSEGLPANEQFF. The CDR3 DNA reads TGTGCCACCAGTGAGGGTCTTCCCGCCAATGAGCAGTTCTTC. The chain carries TRBV24-1 and TRBJ2-1, with unresolved D. The CDR3 has 14 amino acids. Between the trimmed V and J ends, which lost 4 bases and 6 bases, there was a span of 12 bases. Looked up from germline, CDR1 is KGHDR and CDR2 is SFDVKD.

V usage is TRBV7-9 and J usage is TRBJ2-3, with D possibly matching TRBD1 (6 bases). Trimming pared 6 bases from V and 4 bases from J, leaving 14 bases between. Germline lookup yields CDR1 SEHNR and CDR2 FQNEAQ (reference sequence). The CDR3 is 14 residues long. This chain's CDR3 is CASRLTGMSDTQYF. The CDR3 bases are TGTGCCAGCAGGCTAACAGGGATGTCAGATACGCAGTATTTT.

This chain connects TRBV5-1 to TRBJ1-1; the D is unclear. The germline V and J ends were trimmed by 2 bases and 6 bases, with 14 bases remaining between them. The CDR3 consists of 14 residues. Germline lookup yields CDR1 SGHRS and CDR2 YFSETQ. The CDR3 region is CASSFRQERAEAFF. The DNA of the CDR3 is TGCGCCAGCAGCTTCCGGCAGGAGAGGGCTGAAGCTTTCTTT.

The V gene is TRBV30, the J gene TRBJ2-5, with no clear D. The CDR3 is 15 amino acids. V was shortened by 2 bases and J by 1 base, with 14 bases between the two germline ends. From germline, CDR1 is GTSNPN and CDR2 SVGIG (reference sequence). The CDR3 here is CAWSLGAYVQETQYF. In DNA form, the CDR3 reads TGTGCCTGGAGTCTCGGTGCGTATGTCCAAGAGACCCAGTACTTC.

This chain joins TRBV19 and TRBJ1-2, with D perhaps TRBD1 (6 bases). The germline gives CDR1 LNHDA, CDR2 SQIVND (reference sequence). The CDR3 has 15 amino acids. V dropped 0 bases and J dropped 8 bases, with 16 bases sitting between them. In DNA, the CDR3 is TGTGCCAGTAGTATAGACCCTACGGACAGAAGAGGCTACACCTTC. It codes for CASSIDPTDRRGYTF. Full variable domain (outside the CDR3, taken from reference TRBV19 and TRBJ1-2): DGGITQSPKYLFRKEGQNVTLSCEQNLNHDAMYWYRQDPGQGLRLIYYSQIVNDFQKGDIAEGYSVSREKKESFPLTVTSAQKNPTAFYLCASSIDPTDRRGYTFGSGTRLTVV.

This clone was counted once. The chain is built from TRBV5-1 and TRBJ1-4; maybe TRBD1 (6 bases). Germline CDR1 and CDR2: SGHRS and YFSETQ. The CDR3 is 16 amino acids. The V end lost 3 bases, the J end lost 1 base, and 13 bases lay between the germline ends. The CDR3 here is CASSSTGQLTNEKLFF. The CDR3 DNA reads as TGCGCCAGCAGCTCAACCGGACAGCTAACTAATGAAAAACTGTTTTTT.

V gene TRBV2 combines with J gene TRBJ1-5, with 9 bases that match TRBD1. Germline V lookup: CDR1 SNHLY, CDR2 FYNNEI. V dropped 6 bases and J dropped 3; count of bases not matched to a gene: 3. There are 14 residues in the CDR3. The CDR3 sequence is CASSRTGVNQPQHF. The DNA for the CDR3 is TGTGCCAGCAGCCGGACAGGGGTCAATCAGCCCCAGCATTTT.

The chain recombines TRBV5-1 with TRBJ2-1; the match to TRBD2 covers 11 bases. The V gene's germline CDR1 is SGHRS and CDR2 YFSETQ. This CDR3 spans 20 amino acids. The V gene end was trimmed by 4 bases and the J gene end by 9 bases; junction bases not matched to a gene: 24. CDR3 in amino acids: CASSARGQGYGASGGSEQFF. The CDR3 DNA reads TGCGCCAGCAGCGCCCGAGGACAGGGCTATGGGGCTAGCGGGGGGAGTGAGCAGTTCTTC. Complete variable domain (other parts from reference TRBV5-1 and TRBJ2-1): KAGVTQTPRYLIKTRGQQVTLSCSPISGHRSVSWYQQTPGQGLQFLFEYFSETQRNKGNFPGRFSGRQFSNSRSEMNVSTLELGDSALYLCASSARGQGYGASGGSEQFFGPGTRLTVL.

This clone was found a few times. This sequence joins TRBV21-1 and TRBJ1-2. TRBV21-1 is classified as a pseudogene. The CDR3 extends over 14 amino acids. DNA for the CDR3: TGTGCCAGCCAACTCAGGTACCGGGACTATGGCTACACCTTC. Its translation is CASQLRYRDYGYTF.

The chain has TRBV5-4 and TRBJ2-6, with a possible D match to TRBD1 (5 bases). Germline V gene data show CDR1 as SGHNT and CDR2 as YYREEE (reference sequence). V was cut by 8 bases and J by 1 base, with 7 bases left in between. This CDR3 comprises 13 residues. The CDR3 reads CASGASGANVLTF. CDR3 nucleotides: TGTGCCAGTGGGGCGTCTGGGGCCAACGTCCTGACTTTC.

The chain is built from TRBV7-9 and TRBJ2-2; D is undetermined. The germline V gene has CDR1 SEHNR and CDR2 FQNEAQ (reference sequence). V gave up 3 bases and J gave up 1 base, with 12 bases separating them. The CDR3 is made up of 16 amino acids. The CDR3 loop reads CASSFLLILNTGELFF. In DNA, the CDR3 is TGTGCCAGCAGCTTTCTCCTGATCTTGAACACCGGGGAGCTGTTTTTT.

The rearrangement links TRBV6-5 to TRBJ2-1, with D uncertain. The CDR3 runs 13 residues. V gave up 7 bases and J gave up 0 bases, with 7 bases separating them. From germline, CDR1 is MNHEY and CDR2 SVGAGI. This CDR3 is CASNQYSYNEQFF. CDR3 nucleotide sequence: TGTGCCAGCAACCAGTACTCCTACAATGAGCAGTTCTTC.

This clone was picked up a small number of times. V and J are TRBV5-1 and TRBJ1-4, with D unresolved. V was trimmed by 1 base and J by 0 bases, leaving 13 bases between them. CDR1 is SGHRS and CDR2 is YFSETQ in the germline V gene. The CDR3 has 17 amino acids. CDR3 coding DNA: TGCGCCAGCAGCTTGAAAGGCTCTATTGCAACTAATGAAAAACTGTTTTTT. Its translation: CASSLKGSIATNEKLFF.